Below, 27 T cell receptor beta chains from the same sample are listed, as sequenced in a study of T cell responses to AZD1222 COVID-19 vaccine. Sequenced by immunoSEQ multiplex PCR; TCRdb stores in-frame clones only, minus some. The sample yields about 97,000 clones, about 88% seen once. The starting material was peripheral blood, obtained on day 0 of AZD1222 vaccination. The receptors here all came from an adult in good health.

The genes are TRBV28 and TRBJ2-1, with D possibly being TRBD1 or TRBD2 (6 bases each). V dropped 5 bases and J dropped 6 bases, with 17 bases sitting between them. There are 15 residues in the CDR3. Per the germline V gene, CDR1 is MDHEN and CDR2 is SYDVKM. This chain's CDR3 is CASSGRLGGINEQFF. Written as DNA, the CDR3 is TGTGCCAGCAGTGGAAGACTAGGGGGGATCAATGAGCAGTTCTTC.

This clone has just a few counts. The genes are TRBV30 and TRBJ2-7; D gene uncertain. The CDR3 spans 12 residues. V lost 1 base and J 7 bases, leaving 11 bases between the germline ends. Looked up from germline, CDR1 is GTSNPN and CDR2 is SVGIG (reference sequence). The CDR3 DNA is TGTGCCTGGAGTGAATTAGGTGTAGAGCAGTACTTC. This sequence encodes CAWSELGVEQYF.

The rearrangement uses TRBV30 and TRBJ2-3, with 14 bases identical to TRBD2. V dropped 3 bases and J dropped 5; count of bases not matched to a gene: 7. The CDR3 is 16 residues long. Germline CDR1 reads GTSNPN; CDR2 reads SVGIG (reference sequence). The CDR3 protein is CAWSLGLAGVKDTQYF. In DNA form, the CDR3 reads TGTGCCTGGAGCCTGGGACTAGCGGGAGTTAAAGATACGCAGTATTTT.

The chain carries TRBV9 and TRBJ2-3, with 14 bases lining up with TRBD2. The junction had 6 bases not matched to a gene; V was cut back by 4 bases and J by 2 bases. Germline V gene data show CDR1 as SGDLS and CDR2 as YYNGEE. This CDR3 spans 17 amino acids. In DNA, the CDR3 is TGTGCCAGCAGCCTCGGACTAGCGGGAGGAAACACAGATACGCAGTATTTT. It specifies CASSLGLAGGNTDTQYF.

The chain recombines TRBV19 with TRBJ1-1, with 7 bases lining up with TRBD1. V gave up 3 bases and J gave up 1 base; unmatched junction bases: 11. The CDR3 loop spans 17 amino acids. Germline CDR1 LNHDA, CDR2 SQIVND (reference sequence). The CDR3 region is CASSIIGTAFRNTEAFF. For the CDR3, the DNA is TGTGCCAGTAGTATTATTGGGACAGCGTTTCGGAACACTGAAGCTTTCTTT.

The chain joins TRBV10-2 to TRBJ2-7; D may be TRBD1 (6 bases). Per germline, CDR1 WSHSY and CDR2 SAAADI. V was shortened by 4 bases and J by 2 bases, with 9 bases between the two germline ends. This CDR3 is 13 amino acids long. CDR3 in DNA: TGCGCCAGCAGTGTGGGGGCGGCCTACGAGCAGTACTTC. Translated: CASSVGAAYEQYF.

V usage is TRBV28 and J usage is TRBJ1-5, with 10 bases fitting TRBD1. Germline V gene data show CDR1 as MDHEN and CDR2 as SYDVKM. The CDR3 covers 16 residues. V trimming: 2 bases; J trimming: 1 base; junction bases outside the gene matches: 2. As DNA, the CDR3 is TGTGCCAGCAGTTTACCGGGACAGGGGAGCAATCAGCCCCAGCATTTT. Its protein is CASSLPGQGSNQPQHF.

Here the CDR3 reads CAIRGTGAGEQYF. CDR3 nucleotides: TGTGCCATCAGAGGAACAGGGGCGGGGGAGCAGTACTTC. The chain carries TRBV10-3 and TRBJ2-7; possibly TRBD1 for D (7 bases). Per the germline V gene, CDR1 is ENHRY and CDR2 is SYGVKD. The CDR3 extends over 13 amino acids. V lost 6 bases and J lost 7, with 16 bases in between.

The rearrangement links TRBV7-2 to TRBJ2-2; the D is unclear. The CDR3 has 16 amino acids. The V end lost 5 bases, the J end lost 0 bases, and 13 bases lay between the germline ends. The germline V gene has CDR1 SGHTA and CDR2 FQGNSA. CDR3 sequence reads: CASSRAVLTNTGELFF. CDR3 sequence (DNA): TGTGCCAGCAGCCGCGCCGTCCTAACGAACACCGGGGAGCTGTTTTTT.

This clone appeared a single time. The CDR3 region has the DNA TGTGCCAGCAGTTATGAGCCCAGGAATAGCAATCAGCCCCAGCATTTT. This codes for CASSYEPRNSNQPQHF. This chain joins TRBV6-5 and TRBJ1-5; D gene unclear. Trimming left V 3 bases short and J 0 bases short, with 12 bases between. This CDR3 region has 16 residues. Per germline, CDR1 MNHEY and CDR2 SVGAGI.

The V gene is TRBV5-1, the J gene TRBJ2-7; no reliable D call. This CDR3 has 14 amino acids. Trimming pared 10 bases from V and 4 bases from J, leaving 21 bases between. Germline CDR1 is SGHRS and CDR2 is YFSETQ. This CDR3 is CASQDGPIQYEQYF. The CDR3 DNA sequence: TGCGCCTCGCAAGACGGTCCAATTCAGTACGAGCAGTACTTC.

This chain uses TRBV3-1 (or the pseudogene TRBV3-2) with TRBJ1-2; tentatively, D is TRBD1 (6 bases). The CDR3 sequence is 13 residues long. CDR1 and CDR2 from the germline V gene are LGHDT and YNNKEL (reference sequence). V lost 4 bases and J lost 6, with 12 bases in between. The CDR3 region is CASSPTQGHGYTF. CDR3 sequence (DNA): TGTGCCAGCAGCCCTACCCAGGGGCATGGCTACACCTTC.

With respect to this clone: Other nucleotide sequences from this sample produce the same CDR3. J is TRBJ2-7 and V is TRBV30; no firm D call. The germline V gene encodes CDR1 GTSNPN and CDR2 SVGIG (reference sequence). This CDR3 comprises 11 residues. Trimming shortened V by 2 bases and J by 1 base, and 3 bases separated the two germline ends. The CDR3 sequence is CAWSRSYEQYF. Here the CDR3 DNA reads TGTGCCTGGAGTCGGTCCTACGAGCAGTACTTC.

The CDR3, as DNA: TGTGCCAGTAGTATTTCGGGGACGGAAAATGGCTACACCTTC. Residues: CASSISGTENGYTF. The rearrangement uses TRBV19 and TRBJ1-2; TRBD1 might be the D (5 bases). Germline CDR1 reads LNHDA; CDR2 reads SQIVND (reference sequence). The CDR3 extends over 14 amino acids. Deletions cut 3 bases from V and 6 bases from J, with 14 bases between. The entire variable domain, with the rest obtained from reference TRBV19 and TRBJ1-2, is as follows: DGGITQSPKYLFRKEGQNVTLSCEQNLNHDAMYWYRQDPGQGLRLIYYSQIVNDFQKGDIAEGYSVSREKKESFPLTVTSAQKNPTAFYLCASSISGTENGYTFGSGTRLTVV.

The genes are TRBV27 and TRBJ2-7, with D possibly being TRBD2 (5 bases). V lost 6 bases and J 1 base, leaving 10 bases between the germline ends. Germline V lookup: CDR1 MNHEY, CDR2 SMNVEV (reference sequence). This CDR3 is 13 amino acids long. Written as DNA, the CDR3 is TGTGCCAGCAGCTTCGGGATTTCCTACGAGCAGTACTTC. Encoded protein: CASSFGISYEQYF.

The rearrangement uses TRBV9 and TRBJ1-3; 7 nucleotides align to TRBD1. V dropped 3 bases and J dropped 4; count of bases not matched to a gene: 7. There are 15 residues in the CDR3. CDR1 and CDR2 from the germline V gene are SGDLS and YYNGEE. The CDR3, as DNA: TGTGCCAGCAGCGGAGAAGGGGGCACGGGAAACACCATATATTTT. Protein: CASSGEGGTGNTIYF.

This chain links TRBV4-3 with TRBJ1-2, with D perhaps matching TRBD1 (6 bases). The CDR3 sequence is 17 residues long. Germline V lookup: CDR1 LGHNA, CDR2 YSLEER. Deletions cut 1 base from V and 0 bases from J, with 15 bases between. CDR3: CASSQAAGAKANYGYTF. In DNA, the CDR3 is TGCGCCAGCAGCCAAGCGGCAGGGGCAAAAGCTAACTATGGCTACACCTTC.

The gene calls are TRBV2 and TRBJ2-3; 7 bases are a match to TRBD2. The CDR3 loop spans 15 amino acids. Germline V CDR1 and CDR2: SNHLY, FYNNEI. V was pared by 1 base and J by 4 bases, with 5 bases of the junction left unmatched. As DNA, the CDR3 is TGTGCCAGCAGTGAAGGACGACTAGCCCCAGATACGCAGTATTTT. This translates into CASSEGRLAPDTQYF.

The J gene is TRBJ1-1, the V gene TRBV12-3 or TRBV12-4; the D gene is possibly TRBD1 (5 bases). The V end was cut by 6 bases, the J end by 1 base, with 6 bases between. The CDR3 runs 12 residues. The chain's CDR3 is CASRGGNTEAFF. CDR3 sequence (DNA): TGTGCCAGCAGGGGGGGGAACACTGAAGCTTTCTTT.

The J gene is TRBJ2-7, the V gene TRBV27; 8 nucleotides match TRBD1. The ends lost 2 bases at V and 3 bases at J; junction bases unmatched: 6. The germline V gene has CDR1 MNHEY and CDR2 SMNVEV (reference sequence). The CDR3 totals 15 residues. The CDR3 nucleotides read TGTGCCAGCAGTTTAGGACAGGGAAGGGTCTACGAGCAGTACTTC. Amino acids: CASSLGQGRVYEQYF.

This clone was seen only once. The J gene is TRBJ1-1, the V gene TRBV30, with 8 bases matching TRBD1. The CDR3 has 15 residues. Trimming at V came to 0 bases and at J to 0 bases, leaving 3 bases not matched to a gene. Germline V gene sequence: CDR1 GTSNPN, CDR2 SVGIG (reference sequence). The CDR3: CAWSVKDRVNTEAFF. CDR3 DNA sequence: TGTGCCTGGAGTGTCAAGGACAGGGTGAACACTGAAGCTTTCTTT.

This chain connects TRBV28 to TRBJ2-1; 11 positions agree with TRBD2. Germline CDR1 reads MDHEN; CDR2 reads SYDVKM. V shed 6 bases and J 4 bases; nucleotides not matched to a gene: 11. The CDR3 has 17 amino acids. CDR3 sequence reads: CASRHTSGGGGYNEQFF. The CDR3 nucleotides read TGTGCCAGCAGGCACACTAGCGGGGGAGGAGGATACAATGAGCAGTTCTTC.

This rearrangement joins TRBV10-3 to TRBJ2-7; D remains ambiguous. The germline V gene encodes CDR1 ENHRY and CDR2 SYGVKD. This CDR3 contains 13 residues. The germline V and J ends were trimmed by 11 bases and 0 bases, with 14 bases remaining between them. CDR3 sequence (DNA): TGTGCCTCTCAGCCCCAGGCCTCCTACGAGCAGTACTTC. It translates to CASQPQASYEQYF.

This clone showed up just once. The chain joins TRBV5-1 to TRBJ2-3; 8 nucleotides agree with TRBD1. The germline CDR1 and CDR2 sequences are SGHRS and YFSETQ. Trimming at V came to 1 base and at J to 6 bases, leaving 1 base not matched to a gene. The CDR3 has 13 residues. The CDR3 protein is CASSLRQGDTQYF. The CDR3 DNA reads as TGCGCCAGCAGCTTGCGACAGGGGGATACGCAGTATTTT.

The chain employs TRBV7-8 and TRBJ2-2; D may match TRBD1 or TRBD2 (5 bases each). Germline values: CDR1 SGHVS, CDR2 FQNEAQ. The CDR3 consists of 16 residues. V gave up 1 base and J gave up 6 bases, with 15 bases separating them. CDR3 DNA sequence: TGTGCCAGCAGCTTAGATGGGGGACCATCTGCCGGGGAGCTGTTTTTT. Amino acids: CASSLDGGPSAGELFF. Combining the CDR3 with reference TRBV7-8 and TRBJ2-2 gives the whole variable domain GAGVSQSPRYKVAKRGQDVALRCDPISGHVSLFWYQQALGQGPEFLTYFQNEAQLDKSGLPSDRFFAERPEGSVSTLKIQRTQQEDSAVYLCASSLDGGPSAGELFFGEGSRLTVL.

J is TRBJ1-2 and V is TRBV7-2; no clear D gene. The germline gives CDR1 SGHTA, CDR2 FQGNSA. Trimming took 5 bases from V and 5 from J, leaving 9 bases between them. The CDR3 consists of 12 residues. CDR3 residues: CASSLGRYGYTF. As DNA, the CDR3 is TGTGCCAGCAGCCTCGGACGGTATGGCTACACCTTC.

V is TRBV4-3 and J is TRBJ2-1, with 12 bases aligning to TRBD2. The CDR3 length is 15 residues. The V segment lost 4 bases and the J segment 9 bases; nucleotides outside the gene matches: 7. Germline values: CDR1 LGHNA, CDR2 YSLEER. As DNA, the CDR3 is TGCGCCAGCAGCCCTAGCGGGAGGGCCCGGGGTGAGCAGTTCTTC. This sequence encodes CASSPSGRARGEQFF.